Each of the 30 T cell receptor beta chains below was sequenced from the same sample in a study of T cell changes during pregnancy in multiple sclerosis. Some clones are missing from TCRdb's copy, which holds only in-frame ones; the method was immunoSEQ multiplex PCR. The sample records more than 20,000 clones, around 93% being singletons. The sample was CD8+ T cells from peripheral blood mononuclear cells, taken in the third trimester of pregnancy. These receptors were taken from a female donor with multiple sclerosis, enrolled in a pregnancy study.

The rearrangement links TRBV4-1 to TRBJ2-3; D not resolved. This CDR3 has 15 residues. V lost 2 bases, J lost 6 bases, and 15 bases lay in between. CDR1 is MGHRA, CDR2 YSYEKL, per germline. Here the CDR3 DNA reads TGCGCCAGCAGCCAATCCAAGGCGTACGGGGATACGCAGTATTTT. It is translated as CASSQSKAYGDTQYF.

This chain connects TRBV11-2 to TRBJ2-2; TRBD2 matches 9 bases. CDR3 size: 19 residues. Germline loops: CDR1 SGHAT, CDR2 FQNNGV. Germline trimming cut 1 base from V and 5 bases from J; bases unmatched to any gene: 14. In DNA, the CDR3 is TGTGCCAGCAGCTTAGTGCCCTACCGTAGCGGGAGCTTAACCGGGGAGCTGTTTTTT. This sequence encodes CASSLVPYRSGSLTGELFF.

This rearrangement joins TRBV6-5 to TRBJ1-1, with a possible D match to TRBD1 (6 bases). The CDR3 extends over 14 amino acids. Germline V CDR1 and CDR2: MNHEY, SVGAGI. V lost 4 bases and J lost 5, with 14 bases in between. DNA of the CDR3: TGTGCCAGCAGTTCGAGGGGGGGAGGAACTGAAGCTTTCTTT. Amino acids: CASSSRGGGTEAFF.

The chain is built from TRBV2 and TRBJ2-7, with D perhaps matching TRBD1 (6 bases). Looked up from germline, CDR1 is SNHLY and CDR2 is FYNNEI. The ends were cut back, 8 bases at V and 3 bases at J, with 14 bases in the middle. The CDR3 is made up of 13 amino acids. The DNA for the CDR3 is TGTGCCAGCGGACAGACTTTTCTCTACGAGCAGTACTTC. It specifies CASGQTFLYEQYF.

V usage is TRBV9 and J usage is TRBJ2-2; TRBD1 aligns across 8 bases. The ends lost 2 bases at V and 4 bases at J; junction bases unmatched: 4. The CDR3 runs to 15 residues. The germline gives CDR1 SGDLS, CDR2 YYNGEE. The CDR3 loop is CASSVRTGSTGELFF. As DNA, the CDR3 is TGTGCCAGCAGCGTCCGGACAGGGAGCACCGGGGAGCTGTTTTTT.

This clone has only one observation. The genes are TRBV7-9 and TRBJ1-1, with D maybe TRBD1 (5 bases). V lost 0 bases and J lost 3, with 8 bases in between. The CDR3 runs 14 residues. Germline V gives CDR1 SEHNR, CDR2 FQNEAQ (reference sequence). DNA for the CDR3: TGTGCCAGCAGCTTAGCATTCAGGGACACTGAAGCTTTCTTT. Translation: CASSLAFRDTEAFF.

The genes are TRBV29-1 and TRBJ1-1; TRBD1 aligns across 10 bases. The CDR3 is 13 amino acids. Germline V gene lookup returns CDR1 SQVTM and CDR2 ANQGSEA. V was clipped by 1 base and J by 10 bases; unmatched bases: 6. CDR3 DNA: TGCAGCGTTGAAGGTATGACAGGGGGCAGAGCTTTCTTT. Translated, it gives CSVEGMTGGRAFF.

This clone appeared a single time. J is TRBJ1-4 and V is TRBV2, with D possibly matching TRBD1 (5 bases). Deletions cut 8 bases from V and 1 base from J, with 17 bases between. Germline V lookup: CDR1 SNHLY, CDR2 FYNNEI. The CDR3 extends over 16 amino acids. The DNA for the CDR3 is TGTGCCAGCGGTTATCCTGGGCAGGGAACTAATGAAAAACTGTTTTTT. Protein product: CASGYPGQGTNEKLFF.

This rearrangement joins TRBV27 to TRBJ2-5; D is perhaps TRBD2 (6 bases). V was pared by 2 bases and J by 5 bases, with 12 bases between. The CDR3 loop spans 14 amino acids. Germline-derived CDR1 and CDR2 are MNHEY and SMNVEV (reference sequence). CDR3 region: CASSLAQSGETQYF. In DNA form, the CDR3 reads TGTGCCAGCAGTTTAGCCCAAAGCGGGGAGACCCAGTACTTC.

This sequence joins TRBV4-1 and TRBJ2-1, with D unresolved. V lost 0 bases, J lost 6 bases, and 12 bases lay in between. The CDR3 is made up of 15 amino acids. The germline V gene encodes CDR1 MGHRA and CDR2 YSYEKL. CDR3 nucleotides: TGCGCCAGCAGCCAAGATTTCCCTAGTATCAATGAGCAGTTCTTC. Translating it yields CASSQDFPSINEQFF.

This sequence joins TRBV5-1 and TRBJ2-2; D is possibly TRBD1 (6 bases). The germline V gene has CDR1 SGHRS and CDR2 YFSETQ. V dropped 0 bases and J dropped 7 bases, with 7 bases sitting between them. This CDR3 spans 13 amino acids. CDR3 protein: CASSLGGLGELFF. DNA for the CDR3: TGCGCCAGCAGCTTGGGGGGGCTCGGGGAGCTGTTTTTT.

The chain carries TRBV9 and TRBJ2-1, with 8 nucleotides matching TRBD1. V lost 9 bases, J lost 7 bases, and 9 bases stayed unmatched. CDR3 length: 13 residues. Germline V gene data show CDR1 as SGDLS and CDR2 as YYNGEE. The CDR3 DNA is TGTGCCACCTCCGGGACAGGCCAAAATGAGCAGTTCTTC. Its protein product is CATSGTGQNEQFF.

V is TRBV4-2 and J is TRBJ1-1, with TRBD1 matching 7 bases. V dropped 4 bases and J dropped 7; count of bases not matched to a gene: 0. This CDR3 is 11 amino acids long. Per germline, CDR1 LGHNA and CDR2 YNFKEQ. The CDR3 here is CASSRQGEAFF. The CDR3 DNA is TGTGCCAGCAGCCGACAGGGTGAAGCTTTCTTT.

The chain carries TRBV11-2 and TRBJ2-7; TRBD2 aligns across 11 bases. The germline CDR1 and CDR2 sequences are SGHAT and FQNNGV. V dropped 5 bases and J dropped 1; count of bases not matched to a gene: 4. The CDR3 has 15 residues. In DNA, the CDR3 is TGTGCCAGCAGCACCGCTAGCGGGAGGTCCTACGAGCAGTACTTC. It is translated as CASSTASGRSYEQYF.

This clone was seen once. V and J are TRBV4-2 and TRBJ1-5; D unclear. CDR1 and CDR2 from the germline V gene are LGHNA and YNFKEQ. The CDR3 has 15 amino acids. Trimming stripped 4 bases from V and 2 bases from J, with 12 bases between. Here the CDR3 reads CASSPDFGGNQPQHF. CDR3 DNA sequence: TGTGCCAGCAGCCCCGACTTTGGTGGCAATCAGCCCCAGCATTTT.

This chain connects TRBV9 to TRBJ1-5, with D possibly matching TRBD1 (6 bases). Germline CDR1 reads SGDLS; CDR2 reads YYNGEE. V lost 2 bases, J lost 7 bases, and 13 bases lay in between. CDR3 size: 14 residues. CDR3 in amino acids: CASSVGGGGQPQHF. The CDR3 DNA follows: TGTGCCAGCAGCGTCGGGGGGGGCGGCCAGCCCCAGCATTTT.

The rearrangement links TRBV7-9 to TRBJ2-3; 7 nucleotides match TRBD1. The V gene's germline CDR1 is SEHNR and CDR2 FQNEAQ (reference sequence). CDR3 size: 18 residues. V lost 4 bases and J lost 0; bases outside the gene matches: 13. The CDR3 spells CASSSTRDSFPSTDTQYF. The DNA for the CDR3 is TGTGCCAGCAGCTCCACACGGGACAGCTTTCCTAGCACAGATACGCAGTATTTT.

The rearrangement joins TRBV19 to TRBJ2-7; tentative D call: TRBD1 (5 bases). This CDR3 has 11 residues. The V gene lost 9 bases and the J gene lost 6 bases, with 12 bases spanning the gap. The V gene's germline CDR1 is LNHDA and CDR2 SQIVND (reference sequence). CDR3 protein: CASRRGLEQYF. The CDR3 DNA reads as TGTGCCAGCCGAAGGGGCCTCGAGCAGTACTTC.

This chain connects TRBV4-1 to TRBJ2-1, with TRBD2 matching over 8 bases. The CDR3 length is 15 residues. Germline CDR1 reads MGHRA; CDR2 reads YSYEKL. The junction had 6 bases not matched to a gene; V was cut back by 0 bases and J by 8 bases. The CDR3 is CASSQERTSRDEQFF. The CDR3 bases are TGCGCCAGCAGCCAAGAACGGACTAGCAGGGATGAGCAGTTCTTC.

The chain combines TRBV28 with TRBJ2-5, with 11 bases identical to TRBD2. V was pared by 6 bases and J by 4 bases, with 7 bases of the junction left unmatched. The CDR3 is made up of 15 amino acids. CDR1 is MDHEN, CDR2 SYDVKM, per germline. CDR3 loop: CASRSGTSGIETQYF. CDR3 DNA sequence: TGTGCCAGCAGATCCGGGACTAGCGGTATAGAGACCCAGTACTTC.

The CDR3 spells CASSSSSSGRAKTQYF. The CDR3 DNA reads TGTGCCAGCAGCTCTTCCTCTAGCGGGAGGGCAAAGACGCAGTATTTT. This chain connects TRBV7-9 to TRBJ2-3, with TRBD2 matching over 12 bases. The CDR3 consists of 16 residues. J was trimmed by 9 bases and V by 4 bases; bases with no gene match: 11. CDR1 is SEHNR and CDR2 is FQNEAQ in the germline V gene (reference sequence). Using reference TRBV7-9 and TRBJ2-3 for the parts outside the CDR3, the full variable domain is DTGVSQNPRHKITKRGQNVTFRCDPISEHNRLYWYRQTLGQGPEFLTYFQNEAQLEKSRLLSDRFSAERPKGSFSTLEIQRTEQGDSAMYLCASSSSSSGRAKTQYFGPGTRLTVL.

CDR3 nucleotide sequence: TGTGCCAGCAGCCAAGGGGAGGTATCCTACAATGAGCAGTTCTTC. As protein: CASSQGEVSYNEQFF. The gene calls are TRBV4-2 and TRBJ2-1, with D possibly matching TRBD2 (6 bases). The CDR3 sequence is 15 residues long. Germline CDR1 and CDR2: LGHNA and YNFKEQ. Trimming pared 1 base from V and 1 base from J, leaving 8 bases between.

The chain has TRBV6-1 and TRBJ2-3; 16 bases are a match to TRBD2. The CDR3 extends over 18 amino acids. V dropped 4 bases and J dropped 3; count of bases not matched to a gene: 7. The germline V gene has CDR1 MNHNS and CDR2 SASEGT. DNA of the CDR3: TGTGCCAGCAGTGGGGGACTAGCGGGGGGGCCATGGACAGATACGCAGTATTTT. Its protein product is CASSGGLAGGPWTDTQYF.

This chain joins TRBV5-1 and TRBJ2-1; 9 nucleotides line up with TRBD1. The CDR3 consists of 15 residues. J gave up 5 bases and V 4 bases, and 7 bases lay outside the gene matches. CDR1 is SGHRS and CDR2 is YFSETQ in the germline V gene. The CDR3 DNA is TGCGCCAGCAGCATTGGGACAGGGTGGGACAATGAGCAGTTCTTC. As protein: CASSIGTGWDNEQFF.

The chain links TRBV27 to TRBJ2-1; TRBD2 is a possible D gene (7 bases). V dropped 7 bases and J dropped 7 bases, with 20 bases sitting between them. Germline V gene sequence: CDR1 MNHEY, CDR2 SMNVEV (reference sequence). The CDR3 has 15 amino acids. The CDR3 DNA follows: TGTGCCAGCACCACCCTGGGGGGGGGCAGAAATGAGCAGTTCTTC. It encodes CASTTLGGGRNEQFF.

The CDR3 loop reads CASSLAAGAGELFF. The CDR3 DNA reads as TGTGCCAGCAGTTTAGCGGCCGGGGCCGGGGAGCTGTTTTTT. The V gene is TRBV27, the J gene TRBJ2-2, with D possibly TRBD2 on 5 matching bases. CDR3 length equals 14 residues. CDR1 and CDR2 (germline): MNHEY, SMNVEV (reference sequence). Trimming cost V 2 bases and J 6 bases, with 10 bases left between them.

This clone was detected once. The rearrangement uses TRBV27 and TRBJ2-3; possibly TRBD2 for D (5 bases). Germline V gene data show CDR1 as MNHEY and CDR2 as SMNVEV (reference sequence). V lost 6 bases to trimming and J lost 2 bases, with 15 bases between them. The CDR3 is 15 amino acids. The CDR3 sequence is CASRAMASLTDTQYF. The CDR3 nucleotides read TGTGCCAGCAGGGCAATGGCTAGCCTCACAGATACGCAGTATTTT.

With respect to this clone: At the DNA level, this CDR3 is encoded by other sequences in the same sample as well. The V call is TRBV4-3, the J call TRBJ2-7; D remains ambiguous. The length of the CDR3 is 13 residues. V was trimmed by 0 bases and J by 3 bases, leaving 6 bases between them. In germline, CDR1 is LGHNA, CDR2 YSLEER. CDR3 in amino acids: CASSQDSGYEQYF. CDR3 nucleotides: TGCGCCAGCAGCCAAGATTCAGGCTACGAGCAGTACTTC.

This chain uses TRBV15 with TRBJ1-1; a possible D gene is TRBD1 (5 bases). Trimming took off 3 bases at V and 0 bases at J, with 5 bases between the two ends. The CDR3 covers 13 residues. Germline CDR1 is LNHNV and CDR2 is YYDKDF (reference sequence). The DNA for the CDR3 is TGTGCCACCAGCAGGACAGTGAACACTGAAGCTTTCTTT. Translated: CATSRTVNTEAFF.

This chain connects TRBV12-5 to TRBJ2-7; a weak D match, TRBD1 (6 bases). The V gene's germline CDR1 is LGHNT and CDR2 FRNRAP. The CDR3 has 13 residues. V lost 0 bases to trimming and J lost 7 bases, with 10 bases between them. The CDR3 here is CASGLVGGLEQYF. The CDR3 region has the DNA TGTGCTAGTGGTTTGGTAGGGGGTTTGGAGCAGTACTTC.